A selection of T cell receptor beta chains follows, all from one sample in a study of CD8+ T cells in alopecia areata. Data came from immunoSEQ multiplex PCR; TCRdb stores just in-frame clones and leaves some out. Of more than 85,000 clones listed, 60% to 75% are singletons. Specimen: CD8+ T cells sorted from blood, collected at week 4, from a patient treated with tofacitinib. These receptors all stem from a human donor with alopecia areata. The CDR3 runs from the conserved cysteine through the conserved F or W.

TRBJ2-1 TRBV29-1 CSVEYPSGSDNEQFF
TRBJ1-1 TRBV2 CASQGAREAFF
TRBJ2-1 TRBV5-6 CASSSGGTEQFF
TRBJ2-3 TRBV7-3 CASSRSGRAFSSTDTQYF
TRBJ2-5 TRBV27 CASSTTTSGKETQYF
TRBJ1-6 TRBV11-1 CASSSSNSSNSPLHF
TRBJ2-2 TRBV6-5 CACPRAGGDTGELFF
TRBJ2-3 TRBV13 CASSHTAEADTQYF
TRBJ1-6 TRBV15 CATSRDLGKSPLHF
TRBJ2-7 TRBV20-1 CSAGYEQYF
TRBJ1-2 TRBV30 CAWHQGLANYGYTF
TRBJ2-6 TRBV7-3 CASSSSGANVLTF
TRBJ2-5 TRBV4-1 CASSQDGIAFRETQYF
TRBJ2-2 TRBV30 CAWSVHSTTGELFF